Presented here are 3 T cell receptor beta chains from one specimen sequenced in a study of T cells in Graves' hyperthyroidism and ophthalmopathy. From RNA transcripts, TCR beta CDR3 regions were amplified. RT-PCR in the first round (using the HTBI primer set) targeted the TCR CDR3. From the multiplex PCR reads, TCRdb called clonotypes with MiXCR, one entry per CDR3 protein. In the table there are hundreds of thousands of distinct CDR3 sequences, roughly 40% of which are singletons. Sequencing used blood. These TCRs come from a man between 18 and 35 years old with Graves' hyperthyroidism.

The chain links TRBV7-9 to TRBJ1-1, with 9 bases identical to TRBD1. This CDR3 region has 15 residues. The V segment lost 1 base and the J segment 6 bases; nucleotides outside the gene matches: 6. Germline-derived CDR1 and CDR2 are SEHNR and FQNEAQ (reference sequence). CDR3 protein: CASSLGDREWAEAFF. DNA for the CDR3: TGTGCCAGCAGCTTAGGGGACAGGGAGTGGGCTGAAGCTTTCTTT.

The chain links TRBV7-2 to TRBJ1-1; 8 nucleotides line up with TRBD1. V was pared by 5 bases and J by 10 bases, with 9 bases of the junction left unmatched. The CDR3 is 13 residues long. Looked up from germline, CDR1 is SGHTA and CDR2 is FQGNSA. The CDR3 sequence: CASSPGTGLSAFF. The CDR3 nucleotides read TGTGCCAGCAGCCCCGGGACAGGATTATCAGCTTTCTTT.

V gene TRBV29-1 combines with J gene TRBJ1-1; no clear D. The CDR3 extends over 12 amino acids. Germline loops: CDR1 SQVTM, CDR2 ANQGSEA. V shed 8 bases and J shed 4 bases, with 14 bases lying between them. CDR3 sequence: CSSRFGGTEAFF. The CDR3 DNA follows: TGCAGCTCGCGTTTTGGAGGCACTGAAGCTTTCTTT.